This T cell receptor (beta chain) comes out of a study of blood T cells in healthy people across ages. The donors, all healthy, were Caucasians living in Russia, aged roughly 6 to 100. The authors isolated at least 6.5 million PBMCs per sample. The germline V gene has CDR1 SEHNR and CDR2 FQNEAQ (reference sequence). Trimming pared 8 bases from V and 8 bases from J, leaving 13 bases between. The CDR3 length is 13 residues. A second PCR of 7 to 11 cycles used a sample-barcoded 5' primer and a J-beta primer mix. One entry per CDR3 protein results from TCRdb running MiXCR on the 5' RACE reads. The repertoire holds approximately 690,000 distinct CDR3 sequences, about 54% seen once, with more than 35% in the top ten.

The specimen sequenced was blood. This TCR was sampled from a man between 60 and 75 years old in good health. The rearrangement uses TRBV7-9 and TRBJ2-6; D tentatively reads TRBD1 or TRBD2 (5 bases each). CDR3 amino acids: CASAGTGTNVLTF. The CDR3 DNA is TGTGCCAGCGCAGGGACCGGGACCAACGTCCTGACTTTC. The entire variable domain, with the rest obtained from reference TRBV7-9 and TRBJ2-6, is as follows: DTGVSQNPRHKITKRGQNVTFRCDPISEHNRLYWYRQTLGQGPEFLTYFQNEAQLEKSRLLSDRFSAERPKGSFSTLEIQRTEQGDSAMYLCASAGTGTNVLTFGAGSRLTVL.